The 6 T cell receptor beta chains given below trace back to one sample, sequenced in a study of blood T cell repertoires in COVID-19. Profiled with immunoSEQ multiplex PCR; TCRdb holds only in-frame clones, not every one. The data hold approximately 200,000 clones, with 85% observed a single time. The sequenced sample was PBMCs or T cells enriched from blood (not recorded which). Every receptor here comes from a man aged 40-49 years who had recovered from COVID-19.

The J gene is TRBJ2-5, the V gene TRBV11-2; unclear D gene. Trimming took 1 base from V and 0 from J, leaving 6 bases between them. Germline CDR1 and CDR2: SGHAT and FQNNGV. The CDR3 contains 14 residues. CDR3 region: CASSLVSNQETQYF. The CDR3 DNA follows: TGTGCCAGCAGCTTAGTTAGCAACCAAGAGACCCAGTACTTC.

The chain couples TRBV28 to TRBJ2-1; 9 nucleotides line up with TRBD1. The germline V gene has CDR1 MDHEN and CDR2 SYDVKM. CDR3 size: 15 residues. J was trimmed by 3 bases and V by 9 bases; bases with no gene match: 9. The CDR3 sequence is CASYTRDRDYNEQFF. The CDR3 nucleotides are TGTGCCAGTTATACCCGGGACAGGGACTACAATGAGCAGTTCTTC.

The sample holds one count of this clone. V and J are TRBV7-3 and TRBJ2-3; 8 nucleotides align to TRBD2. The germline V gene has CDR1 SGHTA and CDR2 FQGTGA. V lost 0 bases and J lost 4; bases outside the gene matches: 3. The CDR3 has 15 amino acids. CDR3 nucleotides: TGTGCCAGCAGCTTAACTAGCGGGAACCCAGATACGCAGTATTTT. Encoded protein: CASSLTSGNPDTQYF.

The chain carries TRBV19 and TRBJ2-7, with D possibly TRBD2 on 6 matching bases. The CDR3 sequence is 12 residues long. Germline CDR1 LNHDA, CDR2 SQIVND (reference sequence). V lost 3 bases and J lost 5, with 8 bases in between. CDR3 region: CASSIWEDEQYF. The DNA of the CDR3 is TGTGCCAGTAGTATTTGGGAGGACGAGCAGTACTTC.

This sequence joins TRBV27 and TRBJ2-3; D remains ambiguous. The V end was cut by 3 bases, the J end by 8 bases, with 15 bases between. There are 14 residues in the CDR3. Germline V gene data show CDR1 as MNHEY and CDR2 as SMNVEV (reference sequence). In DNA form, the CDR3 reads TGTGCCAGCAGTTTCCTCATAAAAAATAGTACGCAGTATTTT. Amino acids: CASSFLIKNSTQYF.

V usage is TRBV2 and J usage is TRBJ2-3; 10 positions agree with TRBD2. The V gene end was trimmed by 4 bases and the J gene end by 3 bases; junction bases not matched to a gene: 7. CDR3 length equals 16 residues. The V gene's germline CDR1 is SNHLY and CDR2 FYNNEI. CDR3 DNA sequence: TGTGCCAGCAGTGTTGAGCGGGAGGGTAGAACAGATACGCAGTATTTT. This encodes CASSVEREGRTDTQYF.